This T cell receptor beta chain originates from a study of T cells in localized non-small cell lung cancer. Study results and limitations: The tumor had only one region sequenced, so heterogeneity remains possible.

This table comes from immunoSEQ multiplex PCR, and its TCRdb copy is limited to in-frame clones, with some not included. The table records approximately 80,000 clones, around 81% of them present only once. The V gene end was trimmed by 3 bases and the J gene end by 6 bases; junction bases not matched to a gene: 2. The CDR3 is 11 amino acids. CDR1 is DFQATT and CDR2 is SNEGSKA in the germline V gene (reference sequence). A single count supports this clone. Its antigen is still unknown. This sample comprised peripheral blood, obtained before any cancer treatment. This receptor was taken from a female donor over 55 with stage I lung adenocarcinoma. This chain uses TRBV20-1 with TRBJ2-7; 7 bases map to TRBD1. CDR3 region: CSASRDSEQYF. CDR3 nucleotide sequence: TGCAGTGCTAGTCGGGACAGCGAGCAGTACTTC.